The 8 T cell receptor beta chains below come from one sample, sequenced in a study of T cells in Graves' hyperthyroidism and ophthalmopathy (dated by TCRdb to the late 2010s). Library creation used multiplex PCR. Sequenced using an Illumina HiSeq 2000. The TCR beta CDR3 regions were amplified from the RNA transcripts. For the first round of RT-PCR on the TCR CDR3, the HTBI primer set was used together with the Qiagen OneStep RT-PCR kit. TCRdb applied fastp at Q25 and MiXCR to the public reads, then kept only in-frame beta chains. CDR3 protein duplicates are merged, each entry listing the most common genes and DNA. The sample profile shows about 500,000 distinct CDR3 sequences; roughly 15% of them were found once. Clones ranked in the top ten supply 29% of the sample. Material: blood. The receptors were sampled from a woman in her twenties or thirties with Graves' ophthalmopathy.

This clonotype has more than one count but fewer than ten. The chain joins TRBV4-2 to TRBJ1-1; D may be TRBD1 (5 bases). The CDR3 consists of 15 residues. Deletions cut 3 bases from V and 1 base from J, with 12 bases between. From germline, CDR1 is LGHNA and CDR2 YNFKEQ. The CDR3 nucleotides read TGTGCCAGCAGCCAGGGGACGGCCGGGAACACTGAAGCTTTCTTT. Translated, it gives CASSQGTAGNTEAFF.

The genes are TRBV5-1 and TRBJ2-5; 7 bases map to TRBD1. The CDR3 length is 15 residues. Unmatched junction bases numbered 8, after V lost 4 bases and J lost 2 bases. Germline CDR1 is SGHRS and CDR2 is YFSETQ. CDR3 loop: CASSGQGRGQETQYF. The CDR3 DNA sequence: TGCGCCAGCAGCGGCCAGGGCAGGGGGCAAGAGACCCAGTACTTC. Together with reference TRBV5-1 and TRBJ2-5, the CDR3 gives the full variable domain: KAGVTQTPRYLIKTRGQQVTLSCSPISGHRSVSWYQQTPGQGLQFLFEYFSETQRNKGNFPGRFSGRQFSNSRSEMNVSTLELGDSALYLCASSGQGRGQETQYFGPGTRLLVL.

The V gene is TRBV27, the J gene TRBJ2-2; 12 positions agree with TRBD2. V shed 1 base and J 10 bases; nucleotides not matched to a gene: 13. The CDR3 is made up of 18 amino acids. CDR1 is MNHEY, CDR2 SMNVEV, per germline (reference sequence). This CDR3 reads CASSLWGLTSGRKVELFF. Here the CDR3 DNA reads TGTGCCAGCAGTTTATGGGGGCTCACTAGCGGGAGGAAGGTGGAGCTGTTTTTT.

This clonotype was recorded at least ten times. The chain couples TRBV5-1 to TRBJ1-2; D is possibly TRBD1 (6 bases). CDR3 length equals 12 residues. The germline V and J ends were trimmed by 6 bases and 4 bases, with 10 bases remaining between them. The germline CDR1 and CDR2 sequences are SGHRS and YFSETQ. CDR3 DNA: TGCGCCAGCACGGACAGAGTCTATGGCTACACCTTC. Protein product: CASTDRVYGYTF.

This clonotype was seen only once. This chain connects TRBV12-3 or TRBV12-4 to TRBJ2-7; D is unresolved. The V end was cut by 6 bases, the J end by 3 bases, with 12 bases between. This CDR3 region has 13 residues. CDR3 in DNA: TGTGCCAGCAGCCCATTCCGCCACTACGAGCAGTACTTC. It yields the protein CASSPFRHYEQYF.

V usage is TRBV25-1 and J usage is TRBJ1-6, with D perhaps TRBD1 (5 bases). With 6 bases removed from V and 4 bases from J, the gap between germline ends came to 16 bases. The germline gives CDR1 MGHDK, CDR2 SYGVNS. The CDR3 has 16 amino acids. This CDR3 is CASREAGKIYNSPLHF. CDR3 sequence (DNA): TGTGCCAGCAGGGAGGCAGGGAAAATTTATAATTCACCCCTCCACTTT.

The chain employs TRBV28 and TRBJ2-7, with D perhaps matching TRBD2 (5 bases). V was trimmed by 7 bases and J by 0 bases, leaving 13 bases between them. The CDR3 is made up of 14 amino acids. Germline assignment: CDR1 MDHEN and CDR2 SYDVKM. This chain's CDR3 is CASNDGGISYEQYF. DNA of the CDR3: TGTGCCAGCAATGACGGAGGCATCTCCTACGAGCAGTACTTC.

Concerning this clonotype itself: Since a much larger clone is just one base distant, this may be a read error. The rearrangement links TRBV5-1 to TRBJ2-3; 8 bases line up with TRBD2. Germline lookup yields CDR1 SGHRS and CDR2 YFSETQ. The CDR3 consists of 14 residues. CDR3: CASRGAGVTDMQYF. The DNA of the CDR3 is TGCGCCAGCAGAGGAGCGGGAGTGACAGATATGCAGTATTTT. Full variable domain (remainder filled in from reference TRBV5-1 and TRBJ2-3): KAGVTQTPRYLIKTRGQQVTLSCSPISGHRSVSWYQQTPGQGLQFLFEYFSETQRNKGNFPGRFSGRQFSNSRSEMNVSTLELGDSALYLCASRGAGVTDMQYFGPGTRLTVL.